The next 13 T cell receptor beta chains were all read from a single sample in a study of regulatory T cells in long-lasting Graves disease. Arm-PCR of CDR3 regions and iRepertoire HTBI primers were the basis on which TCR beta libraries were built. Via MiXCR, TCRdb re-called the multiplex PCR reads, giving one row per CDR3 protein. The sample lists 350,000 to 450,000 distinct CDR3 sequences; about 20% were seen once. Time point given: persistent/refractory GD, antithyroid drugs over 5 years with positive TRAb. PBMC-derived RNA was used for the TCR library. The sample here was peripheral blood mononuclear cells (PBMCs), taken when the disease was refractory, from a patient treated with antithyroid drugs. These receptors were collected from a female donor with Graves disease.

This clonotype was seen ten or more times. The chain links TRBV10-3 to TRBJ1-4, with TRBD1 matching over 7 bases. The CDR3 has 14 residues. Germline CDR1 is ENHRY and CDR2 is SYGVKD. V trimming: 4 bases; J trimming: 8 bases; junction bases outside the gene matches: 7. In DNA form, the CDR3 reads TGTGCCATCAGTGGACAGGGAGGATACGAAAAACTGTTTTTT. This encodes CAISGQGGYEKLFF.

The chain couples TRBV6-5 to TRBJ1-5, with D maybe TRBD1 (6 bases). CDR1 is MNHEY and CDR2 is SVGAGI in the germline V gene. This CDR3 has 18 amino acids. Deletions cut 2 bases from V and 5 bases from J, with 22 bases between. CDR3 bases: TGTGCCAGCAGTTACATCACGGGGGGCGCGCCCCTCCATCAGCCCCAGCATTTT. Translation gives CASSYITGGAPLHQPQHF.

This clonotype showed up many times. The genes are TRBV12-3 or TRBV12-4 and TRBJ2-7; D may be TRBD1 (5 bases). This CDR3 region has 14 residues. V was clipped by 0 bases and J by 5 bases, with 11 bases between them. CDR3 residues: CASSLAGRHHEQYF. The CDR3 bases are TGTGCCAGCAGTTTAGCGGGGCGACATCACGAGCAGTACTTC.

The table lists this clonotype with many counts. The CDR3 sequence is CASSKQGGYGYTF. The CDR3 DNA is TGTGCCAGCAGCAAACAGGGAGGCTATGGCTACACCTTC. The rearrangement links TRBV7-2 to TRBJ1-2, with a tentative D call TRBD1 (6 bases). The germline V gene encodes CDR1 SGHTA and CDR2 FQGNSA. The V end lost 5 bases, the J end lost 4 bases, and 11 bases lay between the germline ends. CDR3 length equals 13 residues.

This clonotype was seen many times. J is TRBJ2-5 and V is TRBV27; perhaps D is TRBD1 or TRBD2 (7 bases each). This CDR3 has 15 residues. The germline V and J ends were trimmed by 3 bases and 0 bases, with 11 bases remaining between them. Germline assignment: CDR1 MNHEY and CDR2 SMNVEV (reference sequence). Here the CDR3 DNA reads TGTGCCAGCAGTTTCAGGGGGGGGCACCAAGAGACCCAGTACTTC. Translating it yields CASSFRGGHQETQYF.

With regard to this clonotype: Germline and junction disagree at one end, which may indicate a read error. The chain recombines TRBV11-1 with TRBJ2-7; no definite D call. CDR3 length equals 13 residues. The germline V gene encodes CDR1 SGHAT and CDR2 FQDESV (reference sequence). The CDR3 protein is CASSFGLEAEQCF. CDR3 sequence (DNA): TGTGCCAGCAGCTTCGGTTTGGAAGCCGAGCAGTGCTTC.

This clonotype occurred a few times. The chain couples TRBV11-2 to TRBJ2-7; the D gene could be TRBD1 or TRBD2 (5 bases each). Germline V gives CDR1 SGHAT, CDR2 FQNNGV. The V end was cut by 5 bases, the J end by 2 bases, with 13 bases between. CDR3 length: 14 residues. The CDR3 spells CASSDQMGAYEQYF. DNA for the CDR3: TGTGCCAGCAGCGACCAAATGGGGGCCTACGAGCAGTACTTC.

This clonotype has at least ten counts. This chain's CDR3 is CASSFLGQYGANYGYTF. CDR3 in DNA: TGTGCCAGCAGTTTTCTGGGACAGTACGGAGCTAACTATGGCTACACCTTC. V usage is TRBV12-3 or TRBV12-4 and J usage is TRBJ1-2, with 7 bases aligning to TRBD1. The CDR3 loop spans 17 amino acids. V gave up 3 bases and J gave up 0 bases; unmatched junction bases: 10.

The chain has TRBV6-2 or TRBV6-3 and TRBJ2-6, with TRBD1 matching over 7 bases. The CDR3 is made up of 18 amino acids. The junction had 8 bases not matched to a gene; V was cut back by 3 bases and J by 0 bases. The V gene's germline CDR1 is MNHEY and CDR2 SVGEGT. The CDR3 DNA reads as TGTGCCAGCAGTTATCCAACAGGGGCTAACTCTGGGGCCAACGTCCTGACTTTC. Protein: CASSYPTGANSGANVLTF.

This clonotype appeared a few times. The V call is TRBV24-1, the J call TRBJ1-5, with TRBD1 as a possible D gene (5 bases). The length of the CDR3 is 13 residues. The germline V and J ends were trimmed by 5 bases and 9 bases, with 13 bases remaining between them. Germline values: CDR1 KGHDR, CDR2 SFDVKD. The CDR3: CATSARDGRPQHF. The CDR3, as DNA: TGTGCCACCAGTGCGAGGGACGGGAGGCCCCAGCATTTT.

This clonotype was observed at least ten times. The chain recombines TRBV7-2 with TRBJ2-7; 9 nucleotides agree with TRBD1. The V gene's germline CDR1 is SGHTA and CDR2 FQGNSA. The CDR3 is 14 amino acids. Trimming at V came to 1 base and at J to 6 bases, leaving 4 bases not matched to a gene. In DNA, the CDR3 is TGTGCCAGCAGCTTAGGGGACAGGGTGGGCGAGCAGTACTTC. Translating gives CASSLGDRVGEQYF.

The chain carries TRBV29-1 and TRBJ2-7, with 9 bases aligning to TRBD2. There are 16 residues in the CDR3. Germline CDR1 and CDR2: SQVTM and ANQGSEA. J gave up 2 bases and V 3 bases, and 11 bases lay outside the gene matches. In DNA, the CDR3 is TGCAGCGTTGAGGGGACTAGCAGCGACAACCCCTACGAGCAGTACTTC. Its translation is CSVEGTSSDNPYEQYF.

This clonotype was observed at least ten times. The genes are TRBV7-9 and TRBJ2-5; D is possibly TRBD2 (6 bases). The CDR3 totals 12 residues. The germline V gene has CDR1 SEHNR and CDR2 FQNEAQ (reference sequence). The V gene lost 5 bases and the J gene lost 5 bases, with 9 bases spanning the gap. CDR3 region: CASSAGGETQYF. The CDR3 nucleotides are TGTGCCAGCAGCGCTGGGGGGGAGACCCAGTACTTC. The variable domain in full, with the rest retrieved from reference TRBV7-9 and TRBJ2-5, is DTGVSQNPRHKITKRGQNVTFRCDPISEHNRLYWYRQTLGQGPEFLTYFQNEAQLEKSRLLSDRFSAERPKGSFSTLEIQRTEQGDSAMYLCASSAGGETQYFGPGTRLLVL.